The rows below give T cell receptor beta chains drawn from one sample of a study of T cells in Graves' hyperthyroidism and ophthalmopathy. TCRdb independently ran MiXCR on the multiplex PCR reads; one entry per CDR3 protein. The sample holds over 350,000 distinct CDR3 sequences; 11% to 15% are singletons and the top ten take 25% to 30%. The material sequenced was blood. The receptors originated from a man aged 45 to 65 with Graves' ophthalmopathy. Both conserved end residues are part of each CDR3. A D gene is named only where the DNA matches it firmly. Part of the rows lack a size; the others show once, few, many or a class for expanded clones.

TRBJ2-5 TRBV20-1 . many CSAIERTGQTQYF TGCAGTGCTATAGAGAGAACAGGGCAGACCCAGTACTTC
TRBJ1-4 TRBV27 . . CASSLDGGDEKLFF TGTGCCAGCAGTCTGGACGGAGGGGATGAAAAACTGTTTTTT
TRBJ2-7 TRBV10-2 TRBD2 many CASRAGTSGSYEQYF TGCGCCAGCAGAGCAGGGACTAGCGGGAGCTACGAGCAGTACTTC
TRBJ2-7 TRBV11-2 . many CASSFKLISYEQYF TGTGCCAGCAGCTTTAAATTAATCTCCTACGAGCAGTACTTC
TRBJ2-5 TRBV7-9 TRBD2 many CASSPISGGQYF TGTGCCAGCAGCCCGATTTCGGGGGGCCAGTACTTC
TRBJ2-1 TRBV5-1 TRBD1 . CASSFNRGLGSSYNEQFF TGCGCCAGCAGCTTTAACAGGGGGCTTGGAAGCTCCTACAATGAGCAGTTCTTC
TRBJ2-3 TRBV29-1 TRBD1 many CSVLWGQGFTDTQYF TGCAGCGTTCTATGGGGACAGGGGTTCACAGATACGCAGTATTTT
TRBJ2-3 TRBV29-1 TRBD2 many CSVEVLAESTDTQYF TGCAGCGTTGAAGTTCTAGCGGAGAGCACAGATACGCAGTATTTT
TRBJ2-7 TRBV5-1 . many CASSLVGLPLTYEQYF TGCGCCAGCAGCTTGGTTGGGCTCCCCCTGACCTACGAGCAGTACTTC
TRBJ2-3 TRBV5-1 TRBD2 many CASSSGLASADTQYF TGCGCCAGCAGCAGTGGACTAGCTAGCGCAGATACGCAGTATTTT
TRBJ2-3 TRBV3-1 TRBD2 few CASSRRSGRVSDTQYF TGTGCCAGCAGTCGTCGCAGCGGGAGGGTGAGTGATACGCAGTATTTT
TRBJ2-5 TRBV5-1 . many CASSFRTQETQYF TGCGCCAGCAGCTTCCGTACACAAGAGACCCAGTACTTC
TRBJ1-3 TRBV5-4 . . CASSGGISGNTIYF TGTGCCAGCAGCGGCGGGATCTCTGGAAACACCATATATTTT
TRBJ2-2 TRBV2 TRBD2 . CASRDEAGVVTGELFF TGTGCCAGCCGGGATGAAGCGGGAGTGGTCACCGGGGAGCTGTTTTTT
TRBJ2-2 TRBV11-1 TRBD2 . CASSMRLAGPPGELFF TGTGCCAGCAGCATGAGACTAGCGGGTCCCCCGGGGGAGCTGTTTTTT
TRBJ1-1 TRBV19 . . CASGDARIGGNTEAFF TGTGCCAGTGGGGACGCAAGGATAGGAGGGAACACTGAAGCTTTCTTT
TRBJ2-3 TRBV2 . many CASSGLPWPTTDTQYF TGTGCCAGCAGTGGTTTGCCGTGGCCAACCACAGATACGCAGTATTTT
TRBJ2-7 TRBV9 TRBD1 . CASSGGQGTYEQYF TGTGCCAGCAGCGGGGGACAGGGGACCTACGAGCAGTACTTC
TRBJ1-1 TRBV12-3/TRBV12-4 TRBD1 many CASRLGQGVSEAFF TGTGCCAGCAGGCTGGGACAGGGGGTATCTGAAGCTTTCTTT
TRBJ2-7 TRBV5-1 . many CASTLGASPGSYEQYF TGCGCCAGCACTCTGGGGGCGTCCCCAGGGTCCTACGAGCAGTACTTC
TRBJ2-2 TRBV12-3/TRBV12-4 TRBD2 many CASRSGTSGRSENTGELFF TGTGCCAGCAGGTCCGGGACTAGCGGGAGATCTGAGAACACCGGGGAGCTGTTTTTT
TRBJ2-1 TRBV2 . few CASNRDSPNEQFF TGTGCCAGCAACAGGGATTCACCCAATGAGCAGTTCTTC
TRBJ2-3 TRBV7-9 . many CASSLYPRQRSTDTQYF TGTGCCAGCAGCTTATACCCACGACAGAGAAGCACAGATACGCAGTATTTT
TRBJ1-5 TRBV11-2 . many CASSPGGRDNQPQHF TGTGCCAGCAGCCCGGGAGGCAGAGACAATCAGCCCCAGCATTTT
TRBJ2-7 TRBV10-3 . . CAISEGDTEKEQYF TGTGCCATCAGTGAGGGGGACACCGAGAAAGAGCAGTACTTC
TRBJ2-7 TRBV7-6 TRBD2 few CASSLNPGTRRGDEQYF TGTGCCAGCAGCTTAAACCCCGGGACTAGGCGTGGTGACGAGCAGTACTTC
TRBJ1-1 TRBV2 . many CASSVPGGRYTEAFF TGTGCCAGCAGTGTACCGGGAGGGAGGTACACTGAAGCTTTCTTT
TRBJ2-5 TRBV29-1 TRBD1 few CSVVGGTGRETQYF TGCAGCGTTGTGGGTGGGACAGGGAGAGAGACCCAGTACTTC
TRBJ1-1 TRBV5-1 TRBD1 . CASSLSWDRDLPEAFF TGCGCCAGCAGCTTGTCGTGGGACAGGGATTTACCTGAAGCTTTCTTT
TRBJ1-1 TRBV29-1 . many CSCSASNTEAFF TGCAGCTGCAGTGCCTCGAACACTGAAGCTTTCTTT
TRBJ1-5 TRBV27 TRBD1 many CASSLRQGARLWNQPQHF TGTGCCAGCAGTTTAAGACAGGGGGCCCGGTTATGGAATCAGCCCCAGCATTTT
TRBJ2-1 TRBV20-1 . many CSARDTNYNEQFF TGCAGTGCTCGGGACACAAACTACAATGAGCAGTTCTTC
TRBJ2-7 TRBV7-3 TRBD1 many CASSLITGDEQYF TGTGCCAGCAGCTTAATTACAGGGGACGAGCAGTACTTC
TRBJ1-4 TRBV5-1 . many CASSFKGFSATNEKLFF TGCGCCAGCAGCTTTAAGGGGTTTTCGGCAACTAATGAAAAACTGTTTTTT
TRBJ2-7 TRBV6-1 TRBD1 many CASSDSGTGSSYEQYF TGTGCCAGCAGTGATTCCGGGACAGGGAGCTCCTACGAGCAGTACTTC
TRBJ1-1 TRBV10-3 . many CAISEGNSGTEAFF TGTGCCATCAGTGAAGGGAATTCAGGCACTGAAGCTTTCTTT
TRBJ2-7 TRBV11-2 . many CASSPFWRNSYEQYF TGTGCCAGCAGCCCCTTTTGGAGGAACTCCTACGAGCAGTACTTC
TRBJ2-6 TRBV9 TRBD2 . CASSPLPSGTTSPGANVLTF TGTGCCAGCAGCCCCCTCCCTAGCGGGACGACTTCCCCTGGGGCCAACGTCCTGACTTTC
TRBJ2-1 TRBV5-4 TRBD2 few CASSLRVAGRYNEQFF TGTGCCAGCAGCTTGAGAGTAGCGGGACGGTACAATGAGCAGTTCTTC
TRBJ1-2 TRBV5-1 TRBD1 many CASSPGTVSYGYTF TGCGCCAGCAGCCCCGGGACAGTATCCTATGGCTACACCTTC
TRBJ2-1 TRBV2 TRBD2 many CASSELAGGTYNEQFF TGTGCCAGCAGTGAGTTAGCGGGAGGGACCTACAATGAGCAGTTCTTC
TRBJ2-5 TRBV20-1 . few CSAQRLPETQYF TGCAGTGCACAGAGGCTTCCCGAGACCCAGTACTTC
TRBJ2-7 TRBV5-4 TRBD2 . CASSRSGGPQYEQYF TGTGCCAGCAGCCGGTCGGGAGGGCCCCAGTACGAGCAGTACTTC
TRBJ2-1 TRBV28 . many CASSLGLGGSYNEQFF TGTGCCAGCAGCCTCGGACTAGGGGGATCCTACAATGAGCAGTTCTTC
TRBJ2-5 TRBV6-1 . many CASPQETQYF TGTGCCAGCCCCCAAGAGACCCAGTACTTC
TRBJ2-7 TRBV7-9 TRBD2 many CASSWSGRAYEQYF TGTGCCAGCAGCTGGAGCGGGAGGGCCTACGAGCAGTACTTC
TRBJ2-1 TRBV28 TRBD1 many CASSPGQGYEQFF TGTGCCAGCAGCCCGGGACAGGGGTATGAGCAGTTCTTC
TRBJ2-7 TRBV7-6 TRBD2 . CASSSLTSGRAFEQYF TGTGCCAGCAGCTCCTTGACTAGCGGGAGGGCATTTGAGCAGTACTTC